The 18 T cell receptor beta chains in this list originate from one sample, sequenced in a study of blood T cells in healthy people across ages. A second PCR, run for about 7 to 11 cycles, used a sample-barcoded 5' primer plus a J-beta primer mix. TCRdb re-called the 5' RACE reads with MiXCR, one entry per CDR3 protein. The repertoire has about 1.4 million distinct CDR3 sequences, 45% to 70% of them found once; the top ten carry over 5%. Sequencing was carried out using blood. The receptors here all came from a man aged 18-30 years in good health.

The rearrangement joins TRBV12-3 or TRBV12-4 to TRBJ1-2; perhaps TRBD1 as D (6 bases). This CDR3 is built from 12 residues. Trimming left V 6 bases short and J 6 bases short, with 11 bases between. DNA for the CDR3: TGTGCCAGCAGCAGTCGACAGGATGGCTACACCTTC. This translates into CASSSRQDGYTF.

In this sample, this clonotype turned up once. V and J are TRBV20-1 and TRBJ1-2; D remains ambiguous. Germline lookup yields CDR1 DFQATT and CDR2 SNEGSKA (reference sequence). V lost 6 bases and J 6 bases, leaving 11 bases between the germline ends. This CDR3 is built from 11 residues. In DNA form, the CDR3 reads TGCAGTGCCGTACGGGGAGATGGCTACACCTTC. Amino acids: CSAVRGDGYTF.

The V and J genes are TRBV13 and TRBJ2-7; D may match TRBD1 or TRBD2 (6 bases each). Germline V gene lookup returns CDR1 PRHDT and CDR2 FYEKMQ (reference sequence). Deletions cut 6 bases from V and 0 bases from J, with 15 bases between. The CDR3 is 15 amino acids. In DNA form, the CDR3 reads TGTGCCAGCAGGGAGGGGGGAACGAGCTCCTACGAGCAGTACTTC. It is translated as CASREGGTSSYEQYF.

V gene TRBV24-1 combines with J gene TRBJ2-1; 13 bases match TRBD2. V was pared by 5 bases and J by 7 bases, with 7 bases of the junction left unmatched. Germline V gene data show CDR1 as KGHDR and CDR2 as SFDVKD. This CDR3 has 16 amino acids. CDR3 DNA: TGTGCCACCAGTGCCCCACTAGCGGGAGGGGGTAATGAGCAGTTCTTC. Its protein is CATSAPLAGGGNEQFF.

As concerns this clonotype: Since a much larger clone is just one base distant, this may be a read error. This chain joins TRBV7-9 and TRBJ2-4, with D hard to call. The J call may be faulty, since TRBJ2-7 better matches the DNA end. Germline CDR1 reads SEHNR; CDR2 reads FQNEAQ (reference sequence). This CDR3 contains 14 residues. This chain's CDR3 is CASSVVNVHYEQYF. CDR3 DNA: TGTGCCAGCAGCGTAGTTAACGTGCACTACGAGCAGTACTTC.

The genes are TRBV7-8 and TRBJ2-3; a possible D gene is TRBD1 (6 bases). The CDR3 totals 17 residues. Per the germline V gene, CDR1 is SGHVS and CDR2 is FQNEAQ. V lost 1 base and J 5 bases, leaving 19 bases between the germline ends. The CDR3 DNA reads TGTGCCAGCAGCTTAGGCCCTTACCCAGGGGAGAGAGATACGCAGTATTTT. Translating gives CASSLGPYPGERDTQYF. Looking up the rest from reference TRBV7-8 and TRBJ2-3 gives the full variable domain: GAGVSQSPRYKVAKRGQDVALRCDPISGHVSLFWYQQALGQGPEFLTYFQNEAQLDKSGLPSDRFFAERPEGSVSTLKIQRTQQEDSAVYLCASSLGPYPGERDTQYFGPGTRLTVL.

V gene TRBV28 combines with J gene TRBJ2-1; D possibly corresponds to TRBD2 (5 bases). The length of the CDR3 is 15 residues. V lost 7 bases to trimming and J lost 6 bases, with 19 bases between them. The germline V gene has CDR1 MDHEN and CDR2 SYDVKM. The CDR3 sequence: CASTPLGVISNEQFF. CDR3 DNA sequence: TGTGCCAGCACTCCCCTCGGGGTGATCTCCAATGAGCAGTTCTTC.

The chain links TRBV7-9 to TRBJ1-1; 9 bases line up with TRBD1. The CDR3 loop spans 18 amino acids. The junction had 16 bases not matched to a gene; V was cut back by 5 bases and J by 3 bases. Germline loops: CDR1 SEHNR, CDR2 FQNEAQ (reference sequence). CDR3 DNA sequence: TGTGCCAGCAGCCTCACACGGGGACAGGGTATGGGTTACACTGAAGCTTTCTTT. Translating it yields CASSLTRGQGMGYTEAFF.

The chain joins TRBV6-5 to TRBJ2-1; D may correspond to TRBD1 or TRBD2 (5 bases each). This CDR3 has 15 amino acids. V gave up 7 bases and J gave up 2 bases, with 15 bases separating them. Germline loops: CDR1 MNHEY, CDR2 SVGAGI. This CDR3 reads CASTPGRDPYNEQFF. The CDR3 nucleotides are TGTGCCAGCACCCCGGGTCGGGACCCCTACAATGAGCAGTTCTTC.

The chain links TRBV20-1 to TRBJ2-7; D assignment may be TRBD1 or TRBD2 (7 bases each). The CDR3 sequence is 14 residues long. CDR1 DFQATT and CDR2 SNEGSKA come from the germline V gene (reference sequence). The germline V and J ends were trimmed by 5 bases and 2 bases, with 16 bases remaining between them. The CDR3 sequence: CSASRGGGAYEQYF. CDR3 bases: TGCAGTGCTTCCCGGGGAGGGGGCGCCTACGAGCAGTACTTC.

This chain uses TRBV9 with TRBJ2-1, with 7 bases identical to TRBD1. The trim removed 1 base at V and 7 bases at J, leaving 8 bases unmatched. The CDR3 covers 15 residues. CDR1 is SGDLS and CDR2 is YYNGEE in the germline V gene. The CDR3 nucleotides are TGTGCCAGCAGCGTATCCGCAGGGGGTTGGAATGAGCAGTTCTTC. Residues: CASSVSAGGWNEQFF.

V is TRBV20-1 and J is TRBJ2-3, with TRBD2 matching 7 bases. The germline V gene encodes CDR1 DFQATT and CDR2 SNEGSKA (reference sequence). The CDR3 extends over 16 amino acids. The junction had 12 bases not matched to a gene; V was cut back by 5 bases and J by 1 base. CDR3 residues: CSAPLGRETGTDTQYF. CDR3 coding DNA: TGCAGTGCTCCCCTAGGGCGGGAGACAGGCACAGATACGCAGTATTTT.

This clonotype has just a few counts. The genes are TRBV6-5 and TRBJ1-1; no clear D gene. Trimming shortened V by 7 bases and J by 1 base, and 4 bases separated the two germline ends. The CDR3 is 11 residues long. Germline V lookup: CDR1 MNHEY, CDR2 SVGAGI. The CDR3, as DNA: TGTGCCAGCACAGGGAACACTGAAGCTTTCTTT. It encodes CASTGNTEAFF.

This clonotype was counted between two and nine times. The gene calls are TRBV6-1 and TRBJ2-1; 8 nucleotides line up with TRBD1. This CDR3 contains 15 residues. V lost 1 base, J lost 4 bases, and 3 bases stayed unmatched. Germline CDR1 is MNHNS and CDR2 is SASEGT. The CDR3 region is CASSEGTGPYNEQFF. In nucleotides, the CDR3 is TGTGCCAGCAGTGAAGGGACAGGGCCATACAATGAGCAGTTCTTC.

This clonotype appeared a few times. The V and J genes are TRBV5-1 and TRBJ2-3; TRBD2 is a possible D gene (5 bases). Germline lookup yields CDR1 SGHRS and CDR2 YFSETQ. This CDR3 region has 13 residues. Trimming removed 5 bases at V and 4 bases at J, with 11 bases between. The CDR3 loop reads CASRVAGADTQYF. CDR3 coding DNA: TGCGCCAGCAGAGTTGCCGGGGCAGATACGCAGTATTTT.

J is TRBJ1-2 and V is TRBV5-6; D is perhaps TRBD1 (6 bases). Germline CDR1 is SGHDT and CDR2 is YYEEEE. V was shortened by 1 base and J by 6 bases, with 10 bases between the two germline ends. The CDR3 consists of 13 residues. DNA of the CDR3: TGTGCCAGCAGCTTGAGGGGACAAGATGGCTACACCTTC. Translation gives CASSLRGQDGYTF.

This clonotype came up a few times. The chain links TRBV25-1 to TRBJ2-1; the D is unclear. CDR1 is MGHDK, CDR2 SYGVNS, per germline. V was shortened by 9 bases and J by 5 bases, with 8 bases between the two germline ends. This CDR3 has 11 residues. The CDR3 sequence: CASWRDNEQFF. For the CDR3, the DNA is TGTGCCAGTTGGAGAGACAATGAGCAGTTCTTC.

The sample holds one count of this clonotype. V usage is TRBV20-1 and J usage is TRBJ2-3; 10 bases map to TRBD2. V shed 0 bases, J shed 8 bases, and the junction held 14 bases outside the gene matches. Germline values: CDR1 DFQATT, CDR2 SNEGSKA (reference sequence). The CDR3 loop spans 17 amino acids. Here the CDR3 reads CSARDMGSGGIYGTQYF. The CDR3 DNA sequence: TGCAGTGCTAGAGATATGGGTAGCGGGGGGATTTACGGTACGCAGTATTTT.